The T cell receptor beta chain described here comes from a study of CD8+ T cells in alopecia areata. Turning to the study itself: Tofacitinib therapy lasting 6 to 18 months was followed by 6 months off drug.

Comment on this clone: Other DNA sequences in this sample translate to the same CDR3.

The authors extracted RNA and reverse transcribed it into cDNA as the sequencing template. The method was immunoSEQ multiplex PCR; TCRdb's version includes in-frame clones alone and lacks a portion of them. The sample includes about 210,000 clones, 64% of them seen just once. The treatment: oral pan-JAK inhibitor, 5-10 mg twice daily. Material: CD4+ T cells sorted from blood, obtained at week 4, from a patient treated with tofacitinib. The receptor's source is a human donor with alopecia areata.

The CDR3 nucleotides are TGCGCCAGCAGCTTGACGGGGGACACTGAAGCTTTCTTT. It is translated as CASSLTGDTEAFF. The V call is TRBV5-1, the J call TRBJ1-1, with a tentative D call TRBD1 (5 bases). V was trimmed by 1 base and J by 3 bases, leaving 7 bases between them. The CDR3 runs to 13 residues. Germline V gene sequence: CDR1 SGHRS, CDR2 YFSETQ.